This TCR beta chain was identified during a study of regulatory T cells in long-lasting Graves disease (dated by TCRdb to the early 2020s). In the study overall: Patients with newly diagnosed Graves' disease had been on antithyroid drugs for under 3 months. Peripheral blood TCR sequencing and RNA sequencing compared persistent Graves' disease patients with newly diagnosed Graves' disease patients. TCR sequencing covered some 13 persistent and approximately 20 newly diagnosed Graves' disease patients, some 35 samples in total. The study was conducted in China and was registered as a clinical trial.

The time point label, read with the paper, signifies: newly diagnosed GD, antithyroid drugs for less than 3 months. For both TCR sequencing and RNA sequencing, RNA was extracted from PBMCs in TRIzol. The diagnosis of Graves' disease followed American Thyroid Association guidelines. Patients were recruited from an endocrinology department in Xi'an, China. From each patient, 7.5 to 10 milliliters of peripheral blood was collected into an EDTA anticoagulant tube. Ficoll Paque Plus density gradient separation was used to isolate PBMCs, and no additional T cell sorting was done. An Agilent 2100 Bioanalyzer and agarose gel were used to assess RNA quality, and a NanoDrop 2000 was used to measure RNA concentration. Reading the germline V gene (reference sequence) gives CDR1 LNHNV and CDR2 YYDKDF. Trimming removed 4 bases from V and 6 bases from J; the gene matches leave 8 bases unexplained. Counted from cysteine to phenylalanine, this CDR3 has 17 amino acids. The sequence is cut down to CDR3 DNA, 51 bases in frame from base 1.

About this clonotype itself: Its antigen is still unknown. Within one base of it there is no much larger clone, and no base qualities were kept.

The protocol used for the library was multiplex PCR. TCRdb shows the sequencer as Illumina HiSeq 4000. CDR3 regions were amplified by Arm-PCR with iRepertoire HTBI primers to construct TCR beta libraries. Gel purification was performed on PCR products prior to sequencing. Per the original workflow: A total of 62 TRBV and approximately 15 TRBJ segments were identified across samples and were used for gene usage analysis of CDR3 amino acid clonotypes. Filtered high-quality paired reads were merged into contigs using COPE and FqMerger. BLAST was used to align contigs to IMGT TRBV, TRBD and TRBJ reference genes, and CDR3 was defined according to IMGT. Any clonotype with a frequency above 0.1% was counted as a highly expanded clone. Shannon entropy was used to measure repertoire diversity, and the Gini coefficient was used to measure V-J evenness. A clonotype found in more than one individual was treated as public. In TCRdb, the public reads were trimmed at Q25 with fastp and aligned with MiXCR, with productive beta chains retained. Each CDR3 protein appears once, grouped with its most common genes and DNA. These V and J calls derive from TCRdb rather than the authors' analysis. The sample has about 420,000 distinct CDR3 sequences on record, roughly 15% of them singletons. The top ten clonotypes cover 23% of the sample.

Broader findings and caveats from the paper: Lower TCR Shannon entropy and fewer highly expanded clones were observed in persistent Graves' disease patients than in newly diagnosed patients, which suggested clonal expansion. As a limitation, the authors acknowledged that the small sample size may reduce accuracy. Preferential use of TRBV28, TRBJ1-2 and TRBJ2-5 was observed in persistent disease, whereas TRBV20-1 and TRBJ2-1 were favored in newly diagnosed disease. Sequencing and analysis were limited to the TCR beta chain. Peripheral blood alone was examined, since thyroid tissue, which constituted the primary lesion, could not be accessed. Patients with persistent disease shared more public clonotypes (around 2,500) than newly diagnosed patients did (around 930).

The same data also went into a second study, on T cells in Graves' hyperthyroidism and ophthalmopathy. The second study's authors report: Stable Graves' hyperthyroidism was defined as the absence of progression to ophthalmopathy over 18 months of follow-up. Hyperthyroidism patients were newly diagnosed, had a disease duration of under 2 months, and were aged 18 to 65 years. Any patient with an uncontrolled infection, another autoimmune disease, pregnancy or lactation was excluded. Diagnoses relied on clinical symptoms, serum thyroxine and TRAb, thyroid ultrasound and orbital computed tomography. A first-round RT-PCR of the TCR CDR3 used the HTBI primer set with the Qiagen OneStep RT-PCR kit. Most expanded thyroid clonotypes (frequency above 0.001) were also found in blood, which suggests that blood repertoires may mirror thyroid immune responses. In cross-validation, a model built on a 13 V-J signature told ophthalmopathy apart from stable hyperthyroidism with just under 90% sensitivity and roughly 81% specificity, and in testing the same model reached 80%/75%. During validation, the model predicted progression to ophthalmopathy a median of roughly six months ahead of onset, with around 70% sensitivity and 72.22% specificity. To identify TCR V-J signatures that set the groups apart, the researchers used a discovery cohort of 100 patients, made up of approximately 43 with Graves' ophthalmopathy and some 58 with stable Graves' hyperthyroidism. An independent validation cohort of under 20 hyperthyroidism patients and more than 15 patients who later progressed to ophthalmopathy tested prospective prediction of ophthalmopathy. The 75 to 100 discovery patients were divided at random into training and test sets in a 7:3 ratio. In addition, the study compared T-cell repertoires in thyroid tissue and in blood from about six Graves' hyperthyroidism patients. Once sampling was done, hyperthyroidism patients were given methimazole at a starting dose of 30 mg daily, whereas ophthalmopathy patients were given high-dose intravenous methylprednisolone. Libraries were constructed in a second round of multiplex PCR, after which size selection and purification were carried out. Libraries were sequenced paired-end with 100 bp reads on an Illumina HiSeq2000. SOAPnuke was used to process the raw data, with reads discarded if the reads contained adapters or uncalled bases, had a mean Phred below 15, or lacked an exact constant-primer or identifier match. COPE v1.2.5 was used to merge high-quality paired reads, and clonotypes were defined as unique nucleotide sequences. MiTCR v1.1 was used to align the clonotypes against IMGT TRBV, TRBD and TRBJ reference segments. The analysis was restricted to V-J combinations with a frequency above 0.0001, which together covered about 99% of the repertoires. The TCS score was defined as the ratio of F50 (clonal expansion) to E x V (chaos), calculated using BLOSUM62-based TCRdist between CDR3 peptides within each V-J. Welch's t-statistics and random forest reduced around 550 V-J features to roughly 13, which were used in a naive Bayes classifier (R e1071). No statistical method was used to set the sample size in advance, and investigators knew the group allocation. The paper describes TCR Vbeta CDR3 sequencing of 120 to 150 peripheral blood samples, made up of roughly 45 ophthalmopathy patients, roughly 72 hyperthyroidism patients and roughly 17 progressor patients.

Rearrangement joined TRBV15 to TRBJ2-3; 15 central bases correspond to TRBD2. The source is a woman in her late teens or twenties with Graves disease. Donor details come from another sample of the same person, matched by shared clones. The sample in question was peripheral blood mononuclear cells (PBMCs), obtained at new diagnosis, from a patient treated with antithyroid drugs. The DNA reads TGTGCCACCAGCACCCCGGGACTAGCGGGAGGAGTCGATACGCAGTATTTT. Translated, it gives CATSTPGLAGGVDTQYF.